This TCR beta chain was sequenced for a study of CD8 T cells in ankylosing spondylitis (dated 2017 in TCRdb). Regarding the study in general: T cell receptor beta repertoires were profiled in healthy donors and ankylosing spondylitis patients so that disease-linked TCR variants could be found. The whole study cohort included 85 to 120 healthy donors and 20 to 30 ankylosing spondylitis patients. Samples of peripheral blood were taken, and for ankylosing spondylitis patients, synovial fluid was collected as well.

The sequencer was an Illumina HiSeq 2500. Quantitative 5'-RACE with molecular barcodes was used to prepare TCR beta libraries. In the original analysis: A new computational method, built on a probabilistic model of VDJ rearrangement, was used to identify disease-linked TCR variants. The public reads were reanalyzed by TCRdb: fastp trimming at Q25, MiXCR alignment, in-frame beta chains only. Each entry merges the rows of one CDR3 protein and shows their most common DNA and genes. It is TCRdb's table, rather than the study itself, that gives the V and J calls and clone size. The sample table records around 150,000 distinct CDR3 sequences; roughly 10% of these occur just once. Almost 30% of the sample is held by the ten biggest clonotypes. On the study overall, not on this receptor specifically: The disease-linked clones were reported as significantly enriched in matched synovial fluid samples from ankylosing spondylitis patients. Some TCR beta motif variants had previously been reported in synovial fluid and blood of reactive arthritis patients, which suggested common disease-initiation mechanisms. The disease-linked clones had a CD8+ phenotype and were found at relatively low frequencies in peripheral blood. A TCR beta motif of fewer than 10 highly homologous amino acid variants appeared characteristic of blood from ankylosing spondylitis patients.

In its sample, this clonotype comes out as medium-sized (0.01 to 0.1%). The antigen it binds to is not known. Base qualities are missing; no much larger clone stands one base away. V is cut by 10 bases and J by 0 bases, and the space between the germline ends is 17 bases. Via the germline V gene, CDR1 is MNHEY and CDR2 SVGAGI. Inclusive of the bounding cysteine and phenylalanine, the CDR3 is 15 residues long. CDR3 DNA is the only sequence kept; it has 45 bases, read in frame from the first base. The TCR originated in a male donor with ankylosing spondylitis or in good health (not recorded which). The rearrangement joined TRBV6-5 to TRBJ2-3; TRBD1 is a possible D gene, resting on 6 matching bases. Sequencing input: blood, either unsorted or a sorted T cell fraction (not recorded which). The bases read TGTGCCACCAGGGAGTCCGGACAGAGCACAGATACGCAGTATTTT. This gives the protein CATRESGQSTDTQYF.